The 5 T cell receptor beta chains below all came from one sample that was sequenced in a study of blood T cell repertoires in COVID-19 (dated by TCRdb to the early 2020s). Library preparation employed the immunoSEQ multiplex PCR assay. This is the immuneACCESS table as TCRdb keeps it, with only in-frame sequences that have V and J called. A part of the clones is gone; compared with another copy, unresolved V genes explain less than half, and the rest is unexplained. The sample includes hundreds of thousands of clones, with 65% to 90% observed a single time. The ten largest clones capture around 15% of the sample. The specimen was PBMCs or T cells enriched from blood (not recorded which). These receptors were taken from a man between 18 and 29 years old who had recovered from COVID-19.

The rearrangement links TRBV5-1 to TRBJ2-1, with 7 nucleotides matching TRBD1. Germline assignment: CDR1 SGHRS and CDR2 YFSETQ. The CDR3 contains 14 residues. The V gene end was trimmed by 4 bases and the J gene end by 6 bases; junction bases not matched to a gene: 7. The CDR3 DNA follows: TGCGCCAGCAGCCGGGACAGTAATTCCAATGAGCAGTTCTTC. Its translation is CASSRDSNSNEQFF.

The rearrangement uses TRBV19 and TRBJ1-1, with 8 bases fitting TRBD1. The junction had 3 bases not matched to a gene; V was cut back by 4 bases and J by 5 bases. Looked up from germline, CDR1 is LNHDA and CDR2 is SQIVND (reference sequence). The CDR3 sequence is 13 residues long. The CDR3: CASSTGGETEAFF. CDR3 sequence (DNA): TGTGCCAGTAGTACAGGGGGCGAGACTGAAGCTTTCTTT.

Here the CDR3 DNA reads TGTGCCAGCAGTGAGGGACAGGGGGAGTACAATGAGCAGTTCTTC. Encoded protein: CASSEGQGEYNEQFF. V gene TRBV2 combines with J gene TRBJ2-1, with TRBD1 matching 11 bases. The CDR3 spans 15 residues. Germline V gives CDR1 SNHLY, CDR2 FYNNEI. J gave up 4 bases and V 3 bases, and 2 bases lay outside the gene matches.

This clone has more than one count but fewer than ten. The chain employs TRBV10-2 and TRBJ2-3; 10 positions match TRBD1. The V segment lost 6 bases and the J segment 13 bases; nucleotides outside the gene matches: 4. Germline V lookup: CDR1 WSHSY, CDR2 SAAADI. This CDR3 has 11 amino acids. Written as DNA, the CDR3 is TGCGCCAGCAGGGGGACAGGGGTTAAGTATTTT. This sequence encodes CASRGTGVKYF.

This clone was seen more than once but under ten times. The chain couples TRBV7-3 to TRBJ1-1; 10 nucleotides match TRBD1. Germline lookup yields CDR1 SGHTA and CDR2 FQGTGA. The CDR3 is 14 residues long. V was pared by 3 bases and J by 3 bases, with 1 base of the junction left unmatched. The CDR3 here is CASSLDRGYTEAFF. CDR3 bases: TGTGCCAGCAGCTTGGACAGGGGGTACACTGAAGCTTTCTTT.